This T cell receptor beta chain was found in a study of T-cell reconstitution after alpha-beta-depleted transplantation in children. There are 14 residues in the CDR3. V shed 5 bases and J 7 bases; nucleotides not matched to a gene: 3. The germline V gene has CDR1 ENHRY and CDR2 SYGVKD. Unique molecular identifiers were incorporated when the TCRbeta library was constructed. One entry per CDR3 protein results from TCRdb running MiXCR on the PCR reads. The sample has 200,000 to 250,000 distinct CDR3 sequences, under 9.5% seen once; the top ten hold less than 8%. This clonotype showed up just a few times.

This chain links TRBV10-3 with TRBJ1-6; TRBD1 aligns across 9 bases. The sequences come from PBMCs from the stem cell graft donor, collected from the stem cell graft. The source of this sequence is a human donor who donated a stem cell graft to a child with acute lymphoblastic leukemia. The CDR3 region has the DNA TGTGCCATCAGTTGGACAGGGGAGAATTCACCCCTCCACTTT. It translates to CAISWTGENSPLHF.